This T cell receptor beta chain was identified in a study of regulatory dendritic cells for organ transplantation. In the study overall: LPS was added to dendritic cell cultures on day 6. Study-wide findings and caveats: Resting memory CD8+ T cells held the most alloreactive clonotypes.

Clones were sequenced by immunoSEQ multiplex PCR, and TCRdb holds only the in-frame ones, with some missing. In the table there are under 15,000 clones, around three quarters of which are singletons. Sorted T cells were CFSE-labeled and cultured 5 days with allogeneic regulatory or mature dendritic cells at 1:10. Germline lookup yields CDR1 KGHSH and CDR2 LQKENI. The CDR3 has 14 residues. The V segment lost 4 bases and the J segment 4 bases; nucleotides outside the gene matches: 2. In this sample, this clone turned up once. Antigen specificity is unknown. The receptor was derived from a human donor in good health. The chain uses TRBV18 and TRBJ1-5, with 9 bases fitting TRBD1. Sequencing input: naive CD4+ T cells from blood cultured with regulatory dendritic cells. Subset reported: CD45RA+ naive T cells. This CDR3 is CASSQDRGNQPQHF. In nucleotides, the CDR3 is TGTGCCAGCTCACAAGACAGGGGGAATCAGCCCCAGCATTTT.